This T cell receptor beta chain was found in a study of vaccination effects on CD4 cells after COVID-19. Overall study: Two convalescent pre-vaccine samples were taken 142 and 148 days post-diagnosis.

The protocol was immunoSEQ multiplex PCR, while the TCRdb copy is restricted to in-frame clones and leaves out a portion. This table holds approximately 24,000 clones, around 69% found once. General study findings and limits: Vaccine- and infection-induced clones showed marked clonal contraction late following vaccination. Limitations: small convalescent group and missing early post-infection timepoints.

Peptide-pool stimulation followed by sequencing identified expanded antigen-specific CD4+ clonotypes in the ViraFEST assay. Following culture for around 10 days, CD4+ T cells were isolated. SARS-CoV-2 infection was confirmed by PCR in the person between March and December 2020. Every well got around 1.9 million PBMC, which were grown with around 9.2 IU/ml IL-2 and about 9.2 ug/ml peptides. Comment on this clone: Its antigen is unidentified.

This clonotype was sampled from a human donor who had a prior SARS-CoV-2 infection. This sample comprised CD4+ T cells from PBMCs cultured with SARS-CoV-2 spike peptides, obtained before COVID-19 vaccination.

The CDR3: CASRLPGKPAGELFF. DNA of the CDR3: TGTGCCAGCAGGTTACCAGGGAAGCCCGCCGGGGAGCTGTTTTTT. The rearrangement links TRBV6-5 to TRBJ2-2, with D perhaps TRBD1 (5 bases). This CDR3 contains 15 residues. Trimming removed 6 bases at V and 6 bases at J, with 17 bases between. Germline CDR1 and CDR2: MNHEY and SVGAGI.